This T cell receptor beta chain stems from a study of blood T cell repertoires in COVID-19 (TCRdb year 2020). Broadly, across the study: The collaborator samples originated in the United States, Italy and Spain and spanned the acute and convalescent phases of COVID-19. A freely available public database, intended as a resource for researchers studying the immune response to SARS-CoV-2, is where the repertoires were released. Deeply sampled blood TCRbeta repertoires from subjects exposed to, actively infected with, or recovered from COVID-19 were included in the dataset. Where available, HLA class I and class II types were taken from metadata supplied by the sample provider and were not determined by assay-based typing. Samples came from the ongoing ImmuneRACE study (first 160 participants) plus 1,254 subjects from 6 global collaborators. The material from the prospective study consisted of cDNA or gDNA derived from T cells, B-cell-depleted T cells, or PBMCs. The sample metadata nearly always contained a de-identified subject ID, COVID-19 status, age in years and sex.

The collaborating institutions used their own protocols to collect whole blood in K2EDTA tubes. Collaborator samples were shipped for TCRbeta analysis as frozen whole blood, isolated PBMCs, or DNA extracted from either sample type. The immunoSEQ Assay, a bias-controlled multiplex PCR, was used to amplify TCRbeta CDR3 regions from genomic DNA. The original methods were these. Within the assay, amplification of reference gene primers was used to estimate how many nucleated cells each sample contained. To quantify the absolute abundance of each unique TCRbeta CDR3 rearrangement, sequence reads were collapsed and filtered. For each sample, productive Simpson clonality was calculated as the square root of Simpson's diversity index across productive rearrangements. The immuneACCESS repertoire file appears here via TCRdb, limited to in-frame rearrangements. These files lack a portion of the clones; in checked studies, under half of the deficit traces to unresolved V genes, and the cause of the others is not known. For V, J and clone size, that table is used; D and trimming come from the DNA. The sample has some 230,000 clones on record, roughly 85% of them singletons. The ten most abundant clones make up around 0.98% of the sample.

About this clone: Its antigen specificity is not known. No per-base quality is available; no much larger clone lies one base away.

Study-wide conclusions, independent of this receptor: Clinical and demographic metadata were provided uncurated, with the amount varying by source and participant.

Trimming removed 4 bases from V and 4 bases from J; the gene matches leave 9 bases unexplained. The CDR3 starts with the cysteine, ends with the phenylalanine, and has 17 residues. Just CDR3 DNA is preserved here, 51 bases in frame from base 1. In the germline V gene (reference sequence), CDR1 corresponds to LGHDT and CDR2 to YNNKEL. The sequence derives from a man between 40 and 49 years old with acute or convalescent COVID-19. This receptor chain uses TRBV3-1 (or the pseudogene TRBV3-2) and TRBJ1-3; TRBD1 agrees with 11 junctional bases. The sequencing input was peripheral blood. CDR3 sequence: CASSPGTGGSLGNTIYF. The bases read TGTGCCAGCAGCCCCGGGACAGGGGGTTCGTTAGGAAACACCATATATTTT.